This entry concerns a single T cell receptor beta chain. TCRdb's table, derived via immunoSEQ multiplex PCR, lists solely in-frame clones and lacks some. The sample comprises fewer than 50,000 clones, around four fifths of which are singletons, and under 2% rests with the top ten. These data originate in a study of blood T cell repertoires in COVID-19. The CDR3 has 15 residues. With 4 bases removed from V and 1 base from J, the gap between germline ends came to 14 bases. CDR1 SGHNT and CDR2 YYREEE come from the germline V gene (reference sequence). The TCR was taken from a man aged 55-75 years with COVID-19, enrolled during active disease. Sequencing used peripheral blood. The chain carries TRBV5-4 and TRBJ1-1, with D perhaps TRBD1 (6 bases). CDR3 in amino acids: CASSIQGRENTEAFF. The CDR3 coding sequence is TGTGCCAGCAGCATACAGGGCCGAGAGAACACTGAAGCTTTCTTT.